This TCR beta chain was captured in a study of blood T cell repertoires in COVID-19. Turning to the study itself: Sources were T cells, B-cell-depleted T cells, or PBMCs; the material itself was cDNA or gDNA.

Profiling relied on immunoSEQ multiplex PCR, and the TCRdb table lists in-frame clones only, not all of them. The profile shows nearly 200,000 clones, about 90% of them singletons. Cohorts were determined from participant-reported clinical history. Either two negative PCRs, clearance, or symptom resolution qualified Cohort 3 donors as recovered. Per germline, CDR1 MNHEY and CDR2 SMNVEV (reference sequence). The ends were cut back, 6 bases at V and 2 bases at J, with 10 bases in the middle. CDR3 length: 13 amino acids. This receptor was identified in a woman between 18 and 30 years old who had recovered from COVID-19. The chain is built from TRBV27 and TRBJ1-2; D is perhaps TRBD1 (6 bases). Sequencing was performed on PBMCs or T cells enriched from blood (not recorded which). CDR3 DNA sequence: TGTGCCAGCAGCCCAACAGGGAACTATGGCTACACCTTC. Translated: CASSPTGNYGYTF.